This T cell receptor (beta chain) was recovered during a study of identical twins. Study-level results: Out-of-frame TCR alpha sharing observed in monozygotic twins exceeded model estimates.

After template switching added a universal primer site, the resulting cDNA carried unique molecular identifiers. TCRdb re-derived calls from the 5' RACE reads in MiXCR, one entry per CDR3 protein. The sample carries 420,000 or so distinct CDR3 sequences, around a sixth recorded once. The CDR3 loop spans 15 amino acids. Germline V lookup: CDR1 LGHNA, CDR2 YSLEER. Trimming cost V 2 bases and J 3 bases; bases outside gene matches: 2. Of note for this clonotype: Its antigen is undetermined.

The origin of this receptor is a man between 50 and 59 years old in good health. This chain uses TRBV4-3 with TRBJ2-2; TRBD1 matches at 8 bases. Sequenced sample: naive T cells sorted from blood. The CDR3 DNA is TGCGCCAGCAGCCAACAGGGGGCTTACACCGGGGAGCTGTTTTTT. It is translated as CASSQQGAYTGELFF.